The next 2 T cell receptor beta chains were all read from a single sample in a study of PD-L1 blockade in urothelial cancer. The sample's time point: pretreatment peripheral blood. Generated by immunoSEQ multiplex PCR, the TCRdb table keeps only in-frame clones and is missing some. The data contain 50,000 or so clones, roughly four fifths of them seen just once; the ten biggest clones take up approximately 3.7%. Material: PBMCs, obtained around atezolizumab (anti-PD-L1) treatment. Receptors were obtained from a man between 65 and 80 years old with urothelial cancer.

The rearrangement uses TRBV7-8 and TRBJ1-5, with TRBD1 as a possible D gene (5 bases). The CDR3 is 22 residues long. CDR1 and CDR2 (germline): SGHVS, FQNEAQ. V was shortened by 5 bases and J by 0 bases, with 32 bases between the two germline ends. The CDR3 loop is CASSPHRWASPLDPDSNQPQHF. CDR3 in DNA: TGTGCCAGCAGCCCGCACAGGTGGGCTTCTCCCCTCGACCCGGATAGCAATCAGCCCCAGCATTTT.

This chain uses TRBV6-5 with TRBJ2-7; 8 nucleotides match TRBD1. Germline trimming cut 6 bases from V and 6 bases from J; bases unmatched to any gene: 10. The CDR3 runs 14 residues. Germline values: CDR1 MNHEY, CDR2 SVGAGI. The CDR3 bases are TGTGCCAGCAGGAGCAGGGGGCGGTTCGGCGAGCAGTACTTC. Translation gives CASRSRGRFGEQYF.